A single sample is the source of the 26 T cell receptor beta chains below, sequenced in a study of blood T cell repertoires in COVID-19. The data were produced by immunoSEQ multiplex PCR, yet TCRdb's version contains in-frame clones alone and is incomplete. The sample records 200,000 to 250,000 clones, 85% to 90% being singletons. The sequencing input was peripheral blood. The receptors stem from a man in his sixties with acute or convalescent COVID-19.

The DNA of the CDR3 is TGTGCCAGTAGTCAAGCGGGAGAGTATGGCTACACCTTC. Translation: CASSQAGEYGYTF. The chain uses TRBV19 and TRBJ1-2; D is unclear. V was clipped by 5 bases and J by 5 bases, with 12 bases between them. This CDR3 spans 13 amino acids. Germline V gene lookup returns CDR1 LNHDA and CDR2 SQIVND (reference sequence).

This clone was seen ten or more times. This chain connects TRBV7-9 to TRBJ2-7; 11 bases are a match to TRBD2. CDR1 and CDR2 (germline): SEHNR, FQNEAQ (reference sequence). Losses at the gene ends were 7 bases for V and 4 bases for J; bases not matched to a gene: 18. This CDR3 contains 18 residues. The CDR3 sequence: CASTGTRSTSGRGYEQYF. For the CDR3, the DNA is TGTGCCAGCACCGGGACTCGCTCCACTAGCGGGAGAGGGTACGAGCAGTACTTC.

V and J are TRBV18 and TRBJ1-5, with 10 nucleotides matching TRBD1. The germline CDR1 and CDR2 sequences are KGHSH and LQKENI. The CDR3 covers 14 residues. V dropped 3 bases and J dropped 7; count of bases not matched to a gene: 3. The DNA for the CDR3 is TGTGCCAGCTCACCCGGGACAGGGGACCAGCCCCAGCATTTT. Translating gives CASSPGTGDQPQHF.

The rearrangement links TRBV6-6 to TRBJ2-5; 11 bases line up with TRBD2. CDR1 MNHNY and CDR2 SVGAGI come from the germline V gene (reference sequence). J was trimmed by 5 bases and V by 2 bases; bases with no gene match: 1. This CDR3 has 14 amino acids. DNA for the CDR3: TGTGCCAGCAGTTACACTAGCGGGAGTGAGACCCAGTACTTC. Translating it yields CASSYTSGSETQYF.

The CDR3 reads CASSLAEAGEGSYNEQFF. Here the CDR3 DNA reads TGTGCCAGCAGCTTAGCAGAGGCGGGAGAGGGATCCTACAATGAGCAGTTCTTC. The V gene is TRBV7-8, the J gene TRBJ2-1; TRBD2 matches at 7 bases. Germline V gives CDR1 SGHVS, CDR2 FQNEAQ. V shed 0 bases, J shed 1 base, and the junction held 9 bases outside the gene matches. The CDR3 runs 18 residues.

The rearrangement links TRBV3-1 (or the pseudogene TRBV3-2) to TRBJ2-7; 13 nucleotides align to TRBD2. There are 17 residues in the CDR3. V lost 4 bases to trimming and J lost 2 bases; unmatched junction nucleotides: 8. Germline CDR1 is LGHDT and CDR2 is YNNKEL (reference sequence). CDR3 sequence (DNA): TGTGCCAGCAGCCGGACCGGGACTAGCGGGAAACCCTACGAGCAGTACTTC. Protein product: CASSRTGTSGKPYEQYF.

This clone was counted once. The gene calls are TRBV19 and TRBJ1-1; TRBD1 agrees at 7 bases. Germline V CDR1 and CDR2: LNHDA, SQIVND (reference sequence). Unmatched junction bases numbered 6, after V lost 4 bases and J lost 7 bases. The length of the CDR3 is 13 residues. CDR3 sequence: CASSSRGQSEAFF. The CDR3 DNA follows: TGTGCCAGTAGTAGTAGGGGGCAGAGTGAAGCTTTCTTT.

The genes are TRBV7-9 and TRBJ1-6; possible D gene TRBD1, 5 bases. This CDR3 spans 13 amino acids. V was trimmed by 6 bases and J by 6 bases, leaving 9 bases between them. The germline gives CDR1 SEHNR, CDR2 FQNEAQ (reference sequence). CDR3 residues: CASRRGANSPLHF. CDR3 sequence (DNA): TGTGCCAGCAGGCGGGGCGCTAATTCACCCCTCCACTTT.

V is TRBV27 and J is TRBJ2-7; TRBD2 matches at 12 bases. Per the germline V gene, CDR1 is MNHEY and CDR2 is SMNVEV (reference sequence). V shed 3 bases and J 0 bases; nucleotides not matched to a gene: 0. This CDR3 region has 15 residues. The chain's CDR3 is CASSLTSGGSYEQYF. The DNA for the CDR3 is TGTGCCAGCAGTTTGACTAGCGGGGGCTCCTACGAGCAGTACTTC.

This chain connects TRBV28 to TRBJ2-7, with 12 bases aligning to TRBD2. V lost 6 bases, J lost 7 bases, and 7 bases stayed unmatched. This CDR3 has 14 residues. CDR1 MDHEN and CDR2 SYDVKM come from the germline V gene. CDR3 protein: CASRPSGRVGEQYF. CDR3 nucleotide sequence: TGTGCCAGCAGACCTAGCGGGAGGGTTGGTGAGCAGTACTTC.

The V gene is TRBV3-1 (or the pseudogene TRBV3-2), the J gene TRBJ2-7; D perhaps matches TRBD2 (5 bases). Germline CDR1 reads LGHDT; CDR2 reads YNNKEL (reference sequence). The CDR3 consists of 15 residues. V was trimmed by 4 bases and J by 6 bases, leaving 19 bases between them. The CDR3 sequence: CASSPWVGKEGEQYF. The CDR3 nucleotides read TGTGCCAGCAGCCCATGGGTAGGGAAAGAGGGCGAGCAGTACTTC.

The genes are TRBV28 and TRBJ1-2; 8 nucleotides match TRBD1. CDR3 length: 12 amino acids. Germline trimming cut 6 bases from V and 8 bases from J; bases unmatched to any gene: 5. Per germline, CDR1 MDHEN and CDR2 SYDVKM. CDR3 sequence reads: CASSQTGGGYTF. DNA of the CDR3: TGTGCCAGCAGCCAAACAGGGGGAGGCTACACCTTC.

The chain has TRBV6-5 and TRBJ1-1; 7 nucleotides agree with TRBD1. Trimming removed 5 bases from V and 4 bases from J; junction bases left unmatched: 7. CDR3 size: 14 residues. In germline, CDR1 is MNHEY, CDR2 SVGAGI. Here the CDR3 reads CASSNNQGGTEAFF. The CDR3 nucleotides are TGTGCCAGCAGTAACAATCAGGGGGGCACTGAAGCTTTCTTT.

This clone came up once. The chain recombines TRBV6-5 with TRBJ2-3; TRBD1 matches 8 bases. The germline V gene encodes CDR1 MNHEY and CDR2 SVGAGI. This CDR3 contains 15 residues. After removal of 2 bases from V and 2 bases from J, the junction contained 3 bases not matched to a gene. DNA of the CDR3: TGTGCCAGCAGTTACCGGACAGGGTACACAGATACGCAGTATTTT. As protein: CASSYRTGYTDTQYF.

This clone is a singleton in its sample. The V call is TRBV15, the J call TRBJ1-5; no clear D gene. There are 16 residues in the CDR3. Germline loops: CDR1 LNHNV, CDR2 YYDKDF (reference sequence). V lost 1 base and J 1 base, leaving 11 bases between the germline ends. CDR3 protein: CATSRGNPRSNQPQHF. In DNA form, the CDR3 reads TGTGCCACCAGCAGAGGCAATCCCAGAAGCAATCAGCCCCAGCATTTT. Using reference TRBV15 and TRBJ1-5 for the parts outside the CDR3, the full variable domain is DAMVIQNPRYQVTQFGKPVTLSCSQTLNHNVMYWYQQKSSQAPKLLFHYYDKDFNNEADTPDNFQSRRPNTSFCFLDIRSPGLGDTAMYLCATSRGNPRSNQPQHFGDGTRLSIL.

CDR3 region: CASSPYTSGRSDTQYF. The DNA of the CDR3 is TGTGCCAGCTCACCCTATACTAGCGGGAGGTCAGATACGCAGTATTTT. The chain uses TRBV18 and TRBJ2-3; 12 bases match TRBD2. V trimming: 3 bases; J trimming: 4 bases; junction bases outside the gene matches: 5. CDR1 KGHSH and CDR2 LQKENI come from the germline V gene. The CDR3 loop spans 16 amino acids.

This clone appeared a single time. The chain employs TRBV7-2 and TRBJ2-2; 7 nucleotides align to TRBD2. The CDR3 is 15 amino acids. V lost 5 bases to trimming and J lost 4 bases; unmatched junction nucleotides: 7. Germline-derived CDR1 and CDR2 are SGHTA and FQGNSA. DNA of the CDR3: TGTGCCAGCAGCCCGACTAGCTCAGGCACCGGGGAGCTGTTTTTT. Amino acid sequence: CASSPTSSGTGELFF.

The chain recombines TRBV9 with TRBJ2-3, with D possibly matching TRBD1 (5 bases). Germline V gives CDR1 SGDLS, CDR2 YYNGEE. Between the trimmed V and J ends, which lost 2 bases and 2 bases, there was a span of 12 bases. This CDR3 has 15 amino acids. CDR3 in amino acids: CASSVTTAYTDTQYF. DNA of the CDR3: TGTGCCAGCAGCGTTACGACAGCATACACAGATACGCAGTATTTT.

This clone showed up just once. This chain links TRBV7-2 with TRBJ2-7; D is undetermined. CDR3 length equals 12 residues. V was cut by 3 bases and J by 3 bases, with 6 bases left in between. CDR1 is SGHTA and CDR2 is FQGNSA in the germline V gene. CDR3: CASSFELYEQYF. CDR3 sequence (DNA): TGTGCCAGCAGCTTCGAACTCTACGAGCAGTACTTC.

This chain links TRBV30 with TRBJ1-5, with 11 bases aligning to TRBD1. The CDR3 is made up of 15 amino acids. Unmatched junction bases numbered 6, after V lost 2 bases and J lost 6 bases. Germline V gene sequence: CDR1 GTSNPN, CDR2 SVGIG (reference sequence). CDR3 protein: CAWSRGQGAAQPQHF. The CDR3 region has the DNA TGTGCCTGGAGTCGAGGACAGGGGGCAGCTCAGCCCCAGCATTTT.

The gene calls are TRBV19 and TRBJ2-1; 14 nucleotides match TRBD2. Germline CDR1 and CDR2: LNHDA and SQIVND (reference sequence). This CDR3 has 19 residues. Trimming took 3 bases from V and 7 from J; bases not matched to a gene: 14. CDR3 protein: CASSILNPWRTSGRNEQFF. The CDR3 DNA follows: TGTGCCAGTAGTATCTTGAATCCTTGGAGGACTAGCGGGAGGAATGAGCAGTTCTTC.

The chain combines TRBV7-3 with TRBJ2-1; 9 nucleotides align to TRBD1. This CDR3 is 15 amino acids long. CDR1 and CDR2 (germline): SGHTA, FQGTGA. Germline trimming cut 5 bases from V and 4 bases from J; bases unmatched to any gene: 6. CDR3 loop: CASSPGQGRYNEQFF. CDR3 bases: TGTGCCAGCAGCCCAGGACAGGGGAGGTACAATGAGCAGTTCTTC.

In DNA form, the CDR3 reads TGTGCCAGCAGTTACAGCTATGGCTACACCTTC. Translating gives CASSYSYGYTF. The chain uses TRBV25-1 and TRBJ1-2; D remains ambiguous. The germline V and J ends were trimmed by 5 bases and 4 bases, with 5 bases remaining between them. Germline CDR1 and CDR2: MGHDK and SYGVNS. The length of the CDR3 is 11 residues.

CDR3 coding DNA: TGTGCCAGCAGTTTAATGGGGGGACAGCCCCAGCATTTT. Protein: CASSLMGGQPQHF. The chain combines TRBV27 with TRBJ1-5; weak D call: TRBD1 (5 bases). The length of the CDR3 is 13 residues. Germline loops: CDR1 MNHEY, CDR2 SMNVEV (reference sequence). V lost 2 bases, J lost 7 bases, and 9 bases lay in between.

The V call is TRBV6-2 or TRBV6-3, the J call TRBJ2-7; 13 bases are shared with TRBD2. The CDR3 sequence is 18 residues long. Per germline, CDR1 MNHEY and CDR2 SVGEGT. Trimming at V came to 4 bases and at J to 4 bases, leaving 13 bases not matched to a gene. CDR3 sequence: CASSLPGTSGTNTYEQYF. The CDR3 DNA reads TGTGCCAGCAGTTTGCCTGGGACTAGCGGGACCAATACATACGAGCAGTACTTC.

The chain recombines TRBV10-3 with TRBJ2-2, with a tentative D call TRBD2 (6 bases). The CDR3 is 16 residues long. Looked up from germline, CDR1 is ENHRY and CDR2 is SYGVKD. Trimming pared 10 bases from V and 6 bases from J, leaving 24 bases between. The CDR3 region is CATTASGVRVAGELFF. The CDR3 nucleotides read TGTGCCACCACTGCTTCGGGAGTTCGGGTTGCCGGGGAGCTGTTTTTT.